Following are 22 T cell receptor beta chains from one sample sequenced in a study of blood T cell repertoires in COVID-19. The protocol was immunoSEQ multiplex PCR, while the TCRdb copy is restricted to in-frame clones and leaves out a portion. The sample records more than 300,000 clones, roughly 90% being singletons. The sequenced sample was PBMCs or T cells enriched from blood (not recorded which). The origin of the receptors is a woman in her 30s who had been exposed to COVID-19.

This chain connects TRBV10-2 to TRBJ2-3; D is possibly TRBD2 (7 bases). Trimming cost V 2 bases and J 5 bases, with 11 bases left between them. The CDR3 has 14 amino acids. Germline V gene sequence: CDR1 WSHSY, CDR2 SAAADI. The CDR3 here is CASSETGGQDTQYF. The CDR3 nucleotides are TGCGCCAGCAGTGAGACGGGGGGCCAAGATACGCAGTATTTT.

This chain joins TRBV19 and TRBJ1-6, with D tentatively TRBD1 (6 bases). Germline loops: CDR1 LNHDA, CDR2 SQIVND (reference sequence). Trimming took off 2 bases at V and 7 bases at J, with 9 bases between the two ends. The CDR3 sequence is 14 residues long. The CDR3: CASSIQQGNSPLHF. The CDR3 DNA sequence: TGTGCCAGTAGTATACAACAGGGAAATTCACCCCTCCACTTT.

This clone was picked up a small number of times. This CDR3 is CASRPRFRGAGETQYF. The CDR3 DNA reads TGTGCCAGCAGACCTAGGTTCCGGGGGGCGGGGGAGACCCAGTACTTC. This chain links TRBV27 with TRBJ2-5; D might be TRBD2 (7 bases). The CDR3 consists of 16 residues. Germline V gives CDR1 MNHEY, CDR2 SMNVEV (reference sequence). Trimming left V 6 bases short and J 5 bases short, with 22 bases between.

The chain links TRBV7-6 to TRBJ2-7; TRBD2 is a possible D gene (6 bases). The CDR3 contains 14 residues. V lost 5 bases, J lost 2 bases, and 13 bases lay in between. Germline CDR1 is SGHVS and CDR2 is FNYEAQ. The CDR3 bases are TGTGCCAGCAGCCGGCGGGGTCAGACCTACGAGCAGTACTTC. Its translation: CASSRRGQTYEQYF.

The chain couples TRBV4-3 to TRBJ2-3; 7 nucleotides agree with TRBD1. CDR3 length equals 14 residues. In germline, CDR1 is LGHNA, CDR2 YSLEER. Trimming cost V 4 bases and J 2 bases; bases outside gene matches: 3. CDR3 DNA: TGCGCCAGCAGCCCGGGACAGATCACAGATACGCAGTATTTT. Amino acids: CASSPGQITDTQYF.

The rearrangement joins TRBV19 to TRBJ1-4; D remains unclear. Deletions cut 4 bases from V and 8 bases from J, with 20 bases between. This CDR3 region has 16 residues. Germline assignment: CDR1 LNHDA and CDR2 SQIVND (reference sequence). The CDR3 sequence is CASSTAAMRGGEKLFF. For the CDR3, the DNA is TGTGCCAGTAGTACCGCCGCCATGCGGGGTGGGGAAAAACTGTTTTTT.

This sequence joins TRBV5-5 and TRBJ1-4, with a weak D call TRBD1 (6 bases). V dropped 5 bases and J dropped 8 bases, with 19 bases sitting between them. This CDR3 is built from 15 residues. Per germline, CDR1 SGHKS and CDR2 YYEKEE (reference sequence). The CDR3 reads CASSFAGTISEKLFF. The CDR3 DNA reads TGTGCCAGCAGTTTTGCCGGGACAATTTCAGAAAAACTGTTTTTT.

The rearrangement uses TRBV19 and TRBJ2-4; no clear D. This CDR3 is 13 amino acids long. V was pared by 5 bases and J by 0 bases, with 5 bases between. Per the germline V gene, CDR1 is LNHDA and CDR2 is SQIVND (reference sequence). The CDR3 DNA is TGTGCCAGTAGTCGTCTAGCCAAAAACATTCAGTACTTC. This encodes CASSRLAKNIQYF.

The DNA of the CDR3 is TGCGCCAGCAGCAGACAGGACAGGGTTTACAACGAGCAGTACTTC. Its translation: CASSRQDRVYNEQYF. The V and J genes are TRBV5-1 and TRBJ2-7; 8 nucleotides line up with TRBD1. In germline, CDR1 is SGHRS, CDR2 YFSETQ. With V trimmed by 4 bases and J by 5 bases, 11 bases remained unmatched. CDR3 size: 15 residues.

The chain employs TRBV5-1 and TRBJ1-2, with D hard to call. Germline V gene sequence: CDR1 SGHRS, CDR2 YFSETQ. The CDR3 runs 15 residues. Trimming removed 0 bases at V and 5 bases at J, with 14 bases between. The CDR3: CASSLGGNSLYGYTF. CDR3 nucleotide sequence: TGCGCCAGCAGCTTGGGCGGGAACTCCCTTTATGGCTACACCTTC.

The CDR3 sequence is CASSLGYRLHIAKNIQYF. The CDR3 DNA reads as TGTGCCAGCAGCTTAGGTTACAGGCTTCATATAGCCAAAAACATTCAGTACTTC. V is TRBV7-2 and J is TRBJ2-4, with a tentative D call TRBD1 (5 bases). CDR1 is SGHTA, CDR2 FQGNSA, per germline. The CDR3 has 18 amino acids. Trimming shortened V by 1 base and J by 0 bases, and 16 bases separated the two germline ends.

This clone was counted a single time. The chain has TRBV7-3 and TRBJ2-2; 7 nucleotides agree with TRBD2. CDR1 SGHTA and CDR2 FQGTGA come from the germline V gene. The CDR3 runs to 17 residues. Trimming removed 0 bases from V and 3 bases from J; junction bases left unmatched: 7. For the CDR3, the DNA is TGTGCCAGCAGCTTAACCCTCCAGGGAGGGTACACCGGGGAGCTGTTTTTT. It codes for CASSLTLQGGYTGELFF.

This clone has a single count. The rearrangement joins TRBV7-9 to TRBJ2-7, with D maybe TRBD2 (5 bases). Germline V gene data show CDR1 as SEHNR and CDR2 as FQNEAQ (reference sequence). V was clipped by 5 bases and J by 0 bases, with 14 bases between them. This CDR3 region has 15 residues. The CDR3 nucleotides read TGTGCCAGCAGCCAAAGTTATGGGAGCTCCTACGAGCAGTACTTC. Translating it yields CASSQSYGSSYEQYF.

This rearrangement joins TRBV6-5 to TRBJ1-1; no reliable D call. The CDR3 extends over 14 amino acids. V was shortened by 6 bases and J by 0 bases, with 11 bases between the two germline ends. The germline V gene encodes CDR1 MNHEY and CDR2 SVGAGI. This CDR3 reads CASSPGRMNTEAFF. DNA of the CDR3: TGTGCCAGCAGCCCAGGCCGTATGAACACTGAAGCTTTCTTT.

This clone was seen only a few times. The chain carries TRBV19 and TRBJ1-1; D is uncertain. Germline assignment: CDR1 LNHDA and CDR2 SQIVND (reference sequence). CDR3 length: 13 residues. Trimming stripped 3 bases from V and 3 bases from J, with 8 bases between. CDR3: CASSIYEDTEAFF. The CDR3 nucleotides are TGTGCCAGTAGTATCTACGAGGACACTGAAGCTTTCTTT.

This sequence joins TRBV7-2 and TRBJ1-1; a weak D match, TRBD1 (6 bases). The CDR3 has 16 amino acids. Trimming pared 1 base from V and 6 bases from J, leaving 18 bases between. Germline lookup yields CDR1 SGHTA and CDR2 FQGNSA. The CDR3 nucleotides are TGTGCCAGCAGCTTAGGGGGCACAGGGACGACCTCTGAAGCTTTCTTT. This gives the protein CASSLGGTGTTSEAFF.

The J gene is TRBJ1-1, the V gene TRBV5-8, with 9 bases identical to TRBD1. Losses at the gene ends were 3 bases for V and 4 bases for J; bases not matched to a gene: 13. The CDR3 covers 17 residues. CDR1 is SGHTS, CDR2 YDEGEE, per germline. The CDR3 spells CASSSPGQGIRATEAFF. In DNA form, the CDR3 reads TGTGCCAGCAGCTCCCCGGGACAGGGTATTCGGGCCACTGAAGCTTTCTTT. The full variable domain, its missing parts supplied by reference TRBV5-8 and TRBJ1-1, is EAGVTQSPTHLIKTRGQQATLRCSPISGHTSVYWYQQALGLGLQFLLWYDEGEERNRGNFPPRFSGRQFPNYSSELNVNALELEDSALYLCASSSPGQGIRATEAFFGQGTRLTVV.

The V and J genes are TRBV9 and TRBJ2-7, with TRBD1 identical over 8 bases. Germline CDR1 SGDLS, CDR2 YYNGEE. The CDR3 runs 19 residues. The V segment lost 4 bases and the J segment 0 bases; nucleotides outside the gene matches: 18. CDR3 loop: CASSSLPRGRGALSYEQYF. Here the CDR3 DNA reads TGTGCCAGCAGCTCCCTCCCCAGGGGGCGGGGCGCCCTCTCCTACGAGCAGTACTTC.

The chain is built from TRBV3-1 (or the pseudogene TRBV3-2) and TRBJ2-4, with D maybe TRBD1 (5 bases). The length of the CDR3 is 13 residues. The germline gives CDR1 LGHDT, CDR2 YNNKEL (reference sequence). Trimming removed 3 bases from V and 8 bases from J, with 11 bases in between. The CDR3 DNA reads as TGTGCCAGCAGCCATGGCCGCAGGGACATTCAGTACTTC. Amino acid sequence: CASSHGRRDIQYF.

The rearrangement joins TRBV27 to TRBJ2-3; a weak D match, TRBD2 (6 bases). CDR3 length equals 14 residues. CDR1 is MNHEY and CDR2 is SMNVEV in the germline V gene (reference sequence). V was pared by 3 bases and J by 1 base, with 8 bases between. The CDR3 spells CASSFWGGTDTQYF. The DNA of the CDR3 is TGTGCCAGCAGTTTTTGGGGGGGCACAGATACGCAGTATTTT.

This clone was seen only once. The V and J genes are TRBV9 and TRBJ2-1; 8 bases match TRBD2. The CDR3 sequence is 13 residues long. Germline V gene sequence: CDR1 SGDLS, CDR2 YYNGEE. J lost 3 bases, V lost 7 bases, and 3 bases had no gene match. In DNA, the CDR3 is TGTGCCAGCGCAAGCGGGGGCTACAATGAGCAGTTCTTC. It specifies CASASGGYNEQFF.

The gene calls are TRBV7-2 and TRBJ2-7; D unresolved. V was clipped by 2 bases and J by 3 bases, with 14 bases between them. Germline V gene sequence: CDR1 SGHTA, CDR2 FQGNSA. The CDR3 runs 15 residues. CDR3 region: CASSLHSTTYYEQYF. The CDR3 DNA is TGTGCCAGCAGCTTACACTCCACCACGTACTACGAGCAGTACTTC.